The sequence of this TCR beta chain was determined in a study of blood T cell repertoires in COVID-19. Overall study context: Acute-phase and convalescent COVID-19 samples originated in the United States, Italy and Spain. From T cells, B-cell-depleted T cells, or PBMCs came the material, which was cDNA or gDNA.

Trimming removed 0 bases from V and 0 bases from J, with 8 bases in between. The germline CDR1 and CDR2 sequences are MNHEY and SMNVEV (reference sequence). The CDR3 totals 15 residues. In the original workflow: Using reference gene primer amplification, nucleated cell counts were estimated. Data came from immunoSEQ multiplex PCR; TCRdb stores just in-frame clones and leaves some out. V, J and clone size are those of that table, while D and trimming were read from the DNA. The profile shows 300,000 to 450,000 clones, 85% to 90% of them singletons. A single count supports this clone. This chain links TRBV27 with TRBJ1-1; D possibly corresponds to TRBD1 (6 bases). Specimen: peripheral blood. The clonotype comes from a human donor in a cohort sampled during active COVID-19. DNA for the CDR3: TGTGCCAGCAGTTTATCGCAGGGGCTGAACACTGAAGCTTTCTTT. Encoded protein: CASSLSQGLNTEAFF.